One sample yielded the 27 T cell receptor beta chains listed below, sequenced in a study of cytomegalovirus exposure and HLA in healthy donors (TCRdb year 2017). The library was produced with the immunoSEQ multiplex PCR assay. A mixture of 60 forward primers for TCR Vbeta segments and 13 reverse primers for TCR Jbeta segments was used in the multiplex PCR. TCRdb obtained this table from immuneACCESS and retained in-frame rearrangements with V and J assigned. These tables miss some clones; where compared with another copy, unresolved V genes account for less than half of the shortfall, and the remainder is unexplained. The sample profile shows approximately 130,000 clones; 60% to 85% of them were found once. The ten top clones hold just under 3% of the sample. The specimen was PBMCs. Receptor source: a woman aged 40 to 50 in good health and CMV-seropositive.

The CDR3 sequence is CASKGQGLANYGYTF. CDR3 nucleotide sequence: TGTGCCAGTAAGGGACAGGGACTAGCTAACTATGGCTACACCTTC. V gene TRBV19 combines with J gene TRBJ1-2; 9 positions agree with TRBD1. V lost 7 bases, J lost 0 bases, and 6 bases stayed unmatched. Germline CDR1 LNHDA, CDR2 SQIVND (reference sequence). This CDR3 spans 15 amino acids.

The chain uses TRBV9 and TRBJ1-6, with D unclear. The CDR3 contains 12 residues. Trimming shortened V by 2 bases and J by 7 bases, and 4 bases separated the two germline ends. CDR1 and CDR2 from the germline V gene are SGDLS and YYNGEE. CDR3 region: CASSVTNSPLHF. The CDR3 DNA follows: TGTGCCAGCAGCGTCACAAATTCACCCCTCCACTTT.

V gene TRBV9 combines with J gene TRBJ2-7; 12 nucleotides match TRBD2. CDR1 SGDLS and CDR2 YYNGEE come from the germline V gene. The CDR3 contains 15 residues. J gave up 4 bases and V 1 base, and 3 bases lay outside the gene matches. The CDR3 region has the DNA TGTGCCAGCAGCGTAAATCTAGCGGGGGGGTACGAGCAGTACTTC. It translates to CASSVNLAGGYEQYF.

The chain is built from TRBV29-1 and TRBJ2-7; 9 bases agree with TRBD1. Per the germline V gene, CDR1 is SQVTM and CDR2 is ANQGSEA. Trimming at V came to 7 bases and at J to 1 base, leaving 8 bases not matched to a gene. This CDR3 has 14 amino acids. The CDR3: CSAGGTGWSYEQYF. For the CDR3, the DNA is TGCAGCGCTGGCGGGACAGGGTGGTCCTACGAGCAGTACTTC.

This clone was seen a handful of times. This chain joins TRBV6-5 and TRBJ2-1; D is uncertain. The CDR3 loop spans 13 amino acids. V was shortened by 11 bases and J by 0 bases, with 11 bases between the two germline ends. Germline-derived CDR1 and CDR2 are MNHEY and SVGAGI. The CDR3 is CAAIASSYNEQFF. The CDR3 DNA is TGTGCCGCCATAGCCAGCTCCTACAATGAGCAGTTCTTC.

The CDR3 bases are TGTGCCAGCAGCCAGGGACAGGGAGGGGGTATGCCTGAAGCTTTCTTT. As protein: CASSQGQGGGMPEAFF. V gene TRBV7-9 combines with J gene TRBJ1-1; 9 nucleotides agree with TRBD1. CDR1 and CDR2 from the germline V gene are SEHNR and FQNEAQ (reference sequence). The CDR3 extends over 16 amino acids. Unmatched junction bases numbered 13, after V lost 5 bases and J lost 6 bases. Full variable domain (outside the CDR3, taken from reference TRBV7-9 and TRBJ1-1): DTGVSQNPRHKITKRGQNVTFRCDPISEHNRLYWYRQTLGQGPEFLTYFQNEAQLEKSRLLSDRFSAERPKGSFSTLEIQRTEQGDSAMYLCASSQGQGGGMPEAFFGQGTRLTVV.

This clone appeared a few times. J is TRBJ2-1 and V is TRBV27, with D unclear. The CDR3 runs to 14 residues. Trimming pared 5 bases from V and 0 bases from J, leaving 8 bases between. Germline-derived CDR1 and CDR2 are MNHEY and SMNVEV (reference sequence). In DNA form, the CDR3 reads TGTGCCAGCAGTACCACATACTCCTACAATGAGCAGTTCTTC. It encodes CASSTTYSYNEQFF.

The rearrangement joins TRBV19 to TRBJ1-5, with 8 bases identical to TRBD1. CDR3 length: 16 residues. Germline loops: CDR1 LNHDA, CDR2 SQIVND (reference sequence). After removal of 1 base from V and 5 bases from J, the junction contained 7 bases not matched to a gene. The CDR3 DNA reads TGTGCCAGTAGTATAGGGTTGGGACAGGTTCATCAGCCCCAGCATTTT. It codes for CASSIGLGQVHQPQHF.

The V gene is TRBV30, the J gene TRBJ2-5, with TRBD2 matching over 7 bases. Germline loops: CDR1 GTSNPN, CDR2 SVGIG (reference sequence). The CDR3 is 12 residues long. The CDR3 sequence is CAWGEGGETQYF. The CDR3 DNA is TGTGCGTGGGGGGAGGGCGGGGAGACCCAGTACTTC.

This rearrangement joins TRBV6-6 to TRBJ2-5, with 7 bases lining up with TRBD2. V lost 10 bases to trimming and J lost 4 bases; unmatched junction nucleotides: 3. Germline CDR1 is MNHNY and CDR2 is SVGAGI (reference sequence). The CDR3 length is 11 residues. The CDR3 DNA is TGTGCCATGGGGGGGATAGAGACCCAGTACTTC. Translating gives CAMGGIETQYF.

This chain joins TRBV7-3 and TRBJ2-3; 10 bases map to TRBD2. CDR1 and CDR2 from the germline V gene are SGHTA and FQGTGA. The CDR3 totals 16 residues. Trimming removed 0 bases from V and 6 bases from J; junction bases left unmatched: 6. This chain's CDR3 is CASSLTRLAGGDTQYF. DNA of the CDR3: TGTGCCAGCAGCTTAACGAGACTAGCGGGTGGGGATACGCAGTATTTT. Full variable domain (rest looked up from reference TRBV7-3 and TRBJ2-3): GAGVSQTPSNKVTEKGKYVELRCDPISGHTALYWYRQSLGQGPEFLIYFQGTGAADDSGLPNDRFFAVRPEGSVSTLKIQRTERGDSAVYLCASSLTRLAGGDTQYFGPGTRLTVL.

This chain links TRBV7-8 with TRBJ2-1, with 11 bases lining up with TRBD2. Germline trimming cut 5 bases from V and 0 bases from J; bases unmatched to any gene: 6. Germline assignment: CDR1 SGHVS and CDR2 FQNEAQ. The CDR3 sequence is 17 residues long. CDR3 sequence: CASSPLAGGSSYNEQFF. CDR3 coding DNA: TGTGCCAGCAGCCCCTTAGCGGGAGGGAGCTCCTACAATGAGCAGTTCTTC.

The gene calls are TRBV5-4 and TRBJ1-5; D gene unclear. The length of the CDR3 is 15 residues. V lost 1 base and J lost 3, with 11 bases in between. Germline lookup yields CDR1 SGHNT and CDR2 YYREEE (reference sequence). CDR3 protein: CASSLMVRPNQPQHF. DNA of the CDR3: TGTGCCAGCAGCTTGATGGTCAGGCCCAATCAGCCCCAGCATTTT.

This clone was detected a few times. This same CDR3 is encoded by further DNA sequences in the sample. The CDR3 protein is CASSLEDTEAFF. Here the CDR3 DNA reads TGTGCCAGTTCTTTAGAAGACACTGAAGCTTTCTTT. V gene TRBV28 combines with J gene TRBJ1-1; no clear D gene. The length of the CDR3 is 12 residues. Germline V gene lookup returns CDR1 MDHEN and CDR2 SYDVKM. With 9 bases removed from V and 3 bases from J, the gap between germline ends came to 11 bases. The full variable domain, rest sourced from reference TRBV28 and TRBJ1-1, is DVKVTQSSRYLVKRTGEKVFLECVQDMDHENMFWYRQDPGLGLRLIYFSYDVKMKEKGDIPEGYSVSREKKERFSLILESASTNQTSMYLCASSLEDTEAFFGQGTRLTVV.

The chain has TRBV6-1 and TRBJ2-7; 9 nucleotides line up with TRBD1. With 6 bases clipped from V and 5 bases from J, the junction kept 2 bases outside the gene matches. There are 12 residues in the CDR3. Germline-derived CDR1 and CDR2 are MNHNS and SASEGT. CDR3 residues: CASRRTGDEQYF. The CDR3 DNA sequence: TGTGCCAGCAGGAGGACAGGGGACGAGCAGTACTTC.

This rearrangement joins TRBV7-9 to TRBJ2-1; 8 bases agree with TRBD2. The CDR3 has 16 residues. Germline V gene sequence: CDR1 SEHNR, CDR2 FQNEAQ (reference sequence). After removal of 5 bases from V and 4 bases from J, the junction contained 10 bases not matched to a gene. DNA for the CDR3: TGTGCCAGCAGCACAGACACGGGAGGGCCTTACAATGAGCAGTTCTTC. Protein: CASSTDTGGPYNEQFF.

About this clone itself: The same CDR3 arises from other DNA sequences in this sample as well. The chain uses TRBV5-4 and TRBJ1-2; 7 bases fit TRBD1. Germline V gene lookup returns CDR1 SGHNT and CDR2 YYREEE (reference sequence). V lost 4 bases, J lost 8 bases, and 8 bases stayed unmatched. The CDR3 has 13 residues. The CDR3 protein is CASSLTGSKGYTF. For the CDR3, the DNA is TGTGCCAGCAGCCTGACAGGGTCGAAAGGCTACACCTTC.

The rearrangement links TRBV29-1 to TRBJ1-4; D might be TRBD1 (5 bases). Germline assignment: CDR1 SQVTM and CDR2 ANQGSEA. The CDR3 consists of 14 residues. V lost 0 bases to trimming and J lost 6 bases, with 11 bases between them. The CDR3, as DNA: TGCAGCGTTGAAGATGATCCGGGGGATGAAAAACTGTTTTTT. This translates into CSVEDDPGDEKLFF. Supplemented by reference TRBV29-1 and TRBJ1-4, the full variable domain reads SAVISQKPSRDICQRGTSLTIQCQVDSQVTMMFWYRQQPGQSLTLIATANQGSEATYESGFVIDKFPISRPNLTFSTLTVSNMSPEDSSIYLCSVEDDPGDEKLFFGSGTQLSVL.

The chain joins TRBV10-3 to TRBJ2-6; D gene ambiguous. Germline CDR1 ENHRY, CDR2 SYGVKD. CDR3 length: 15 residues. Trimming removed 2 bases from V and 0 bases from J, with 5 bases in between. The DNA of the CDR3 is TGTGCCATCAGTGAGGTAAACTCTGGGGCCAACGTCCTGACTTTC. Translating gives CAISEVNSGANVLTF.

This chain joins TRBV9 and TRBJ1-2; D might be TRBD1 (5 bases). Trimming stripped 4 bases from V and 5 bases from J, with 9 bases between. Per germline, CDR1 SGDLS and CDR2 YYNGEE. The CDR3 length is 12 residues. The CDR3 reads CASSQEGYGYTF. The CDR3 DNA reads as TGTGCCAGCAGCCAGGAGGGGTATGGCTACACCTTC.

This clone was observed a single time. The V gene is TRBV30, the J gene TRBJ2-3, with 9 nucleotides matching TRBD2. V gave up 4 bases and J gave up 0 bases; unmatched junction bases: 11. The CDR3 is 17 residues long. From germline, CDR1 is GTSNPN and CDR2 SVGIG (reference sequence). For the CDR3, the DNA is TGTGCCTGGAAGTGGCTAGCGGGGTCGCATAGCACAGATACGCAGTATTTT. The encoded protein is CAWKWLAGSHSTDTQYF.

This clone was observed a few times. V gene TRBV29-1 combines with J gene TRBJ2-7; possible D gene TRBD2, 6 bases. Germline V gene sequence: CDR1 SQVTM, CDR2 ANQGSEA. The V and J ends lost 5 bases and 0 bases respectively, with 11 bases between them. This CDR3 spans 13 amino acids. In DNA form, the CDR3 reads TGCAGCGTTCGGGGGACCATCTCCTACGAGCAGTACTTC. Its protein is CSVRGTISYEQYF.

The CDR3 protein is CASSFTQNNQPQHF. The CDR3 DNA reads TGTGCCAGCAGCTTTACCCAGAACAATCAGCCCCAGCATTTT. The rearrangement joins TRBV7-9 to TRBJ1-5; D ambiguous. The CDR3 length is 14 residues. Germline CDR1 SEHNR, CDR2 FQNEAQ (reference sequence). The V and J ends lost 3 bases and 3 bases respectively, with 9 bases between them.

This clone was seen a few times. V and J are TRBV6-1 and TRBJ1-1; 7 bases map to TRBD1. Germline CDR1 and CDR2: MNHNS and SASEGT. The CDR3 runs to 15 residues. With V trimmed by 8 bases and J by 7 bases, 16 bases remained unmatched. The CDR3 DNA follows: TGTGCCAGCCCAGAGGGGGCGACCCCTGGGGGTGAAGCTTTCTTT. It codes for CASPEGATPGGEAFF.

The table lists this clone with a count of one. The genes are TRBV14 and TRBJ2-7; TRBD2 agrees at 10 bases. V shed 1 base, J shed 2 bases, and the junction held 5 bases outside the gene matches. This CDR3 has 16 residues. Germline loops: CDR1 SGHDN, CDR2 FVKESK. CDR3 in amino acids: CASSQVKREGAYEQYF. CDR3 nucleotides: TGTGCCAGCAGCCAAGTCAAGCGGGAGGGCGCCTACGAGCAGTACTTC.

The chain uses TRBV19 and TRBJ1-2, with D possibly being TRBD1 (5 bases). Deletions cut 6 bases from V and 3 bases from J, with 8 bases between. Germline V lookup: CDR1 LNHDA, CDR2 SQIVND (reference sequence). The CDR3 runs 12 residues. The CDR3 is CASRPGDYGYTF. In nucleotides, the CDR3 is TGTGCCAGTAGACCGGGGGACTATGGCTACACCTTC.

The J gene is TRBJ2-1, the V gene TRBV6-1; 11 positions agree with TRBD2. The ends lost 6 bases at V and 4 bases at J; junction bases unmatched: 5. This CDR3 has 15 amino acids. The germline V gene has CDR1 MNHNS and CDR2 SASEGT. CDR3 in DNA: TGTGCCAGCAGCCTGACTAGCGGGACTTACAATGAGCAGTTCTTC. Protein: CASSLTSGTYNEQFF.